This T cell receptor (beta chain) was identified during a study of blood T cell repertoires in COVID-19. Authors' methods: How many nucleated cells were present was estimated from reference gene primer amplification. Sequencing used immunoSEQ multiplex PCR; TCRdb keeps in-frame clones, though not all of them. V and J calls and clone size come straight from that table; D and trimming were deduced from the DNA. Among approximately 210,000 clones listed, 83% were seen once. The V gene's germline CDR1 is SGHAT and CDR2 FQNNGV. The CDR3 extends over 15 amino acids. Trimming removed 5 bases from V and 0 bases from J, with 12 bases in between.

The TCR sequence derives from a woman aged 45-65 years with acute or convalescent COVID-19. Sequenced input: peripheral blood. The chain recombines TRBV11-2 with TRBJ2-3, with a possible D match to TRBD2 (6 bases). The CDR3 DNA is TGTGCCAGCAGCCATATAGCGGTTAGCACAGATACGCAGTATTTT. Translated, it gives CASSHIAVSTDTQYF.